A single sample gave rise to the 21 T cell receptor beta chains below, sequenced in a study of glioma-infiltrating T cells. The iRepertoire nested amplicon-rescue multiplex PCR amplified TCR alpha and beta CDR3s from RNA. TCRdb fed the multiplex PCR reads into MiXCR, producing one record per CDR3 protein. The sample shows approximately 110,000 distinct CDR3 sequences, roughly 25% of them seen only once. The sequenced sample consisted of glioma tissue, nonneoplastic brain tissue, or PBMCs (not recorded which). These receptor sequences come from a human donor with low-grade glioma or glioblastoma, undergoing nonglioma brain surgery, or in good health (not recorded which).

The table lists this clonotype with a few counts. The V and J genes are TRBV19 and TRBJ2-1; no definite D call. The germline CDR1 and CDR2 sequences are LNHDA and SQIVND (reference sequence). The CDR3 totals 15 residues. V lost 4 bases and J lost 2, with 12 bases in between. The CDR3 sequence is CASSNSVVAYNEQFF. CDR3 DNA: TGTGCCAGTAGTAACAGCGTGGTAGCCTACAATGAGCAGTTCTTC.

This clonotype appeared many times. CDR3 amino acids: CASRSTVLGFYNSPLHF. The CDR3 bases are TGTGCCAGCAGATCCACCGTACTGGGATTCTATAATTCACCCCTCCACTTT. V gene TRBV6-1 combines with J gene TRBJ1-6; D not resolved. The CDR3 covers 17 residues. Germline CDR1 MNHNS, CDR2 SASEGT. V lost 6 bases and J 3 bases, leaving 18 bases between the germline ends.

This clonotype was observed at least ten times. The chain links TRBV18 to TRBJ2-7; D unclear. The CDR3 runs to 14 residues. Germline V gene data show CDR1 as KGHSH and CDR2 as LQKENI. V lost 3 bases, J lost 7 bases, and 16 bases lay in between. DNA for the CDR3: TGTGCCAGCTCACCCGGAGCCATGGGGATAGAGCAGTACTTC. Its protein is CASSPGAMGIEQYF.

This clonotype appeared a single time. The V call is TRBV18, the J call TRBJ1-2, with 10 bases aligning to TRBD1. Per the germline V gene, CDR1 is KGHSH and CDR2 is LQKENI. Trimming took 1 base from V and 12 from J; bases not matched to a gene: 14. The CDR3 loop spans 16 amino acids. CDR3 loop: CASSPRDRGLNYSHTF. The CDR3 DNA reads TGTGCCAGCTCACCACGAGACAGGGGGCTTAACTATAGCCACACCTTC.

The count of this clonotype is one. One end of the junction fails to match germline, which may point to a read error. This chain uses TRBV2 with TRBJ2-7; TRBD1 might be the D (5 bases). The CDR3 covers 13 residues. The germline V gene encodes CDR1 SNHLY and CDR2 FYNNEI. CDR3 protein: CASRGLGAYEKYF. The CDR3 nucleotides read TGTGCCAGCAGGGGCCTTGGGGCCTACGAGAAGTACTTC.

The sample holds many counts of this clonotype. The chain joins TRBV24-1 to TRBJ2-1, with unresolved D. CDR3 length: 19 amino acids. CDR1 KGHDR and CDR2 SFDVKD come from the germline V gene. Trimming took 2 bases from V and 4 from J, leaving 23 bases between them. The CDR3: CATSDSSLVRHIEYNEQFF. The CDR3 DNA reads TGTGCCACCAGTGATTCCTCCCTAGTGCGACATATCGAGTACAATGAGCAGTTCTTC.

Ten or more counts support this clonotype. The V gene is TRBV6-1, the J gene TRBJ2-1; possible D gene TRBD2, 7 bases. CDR1 and CDR2 from the germline V gene are MNHNS and SASEGT. The CDR3 is 14 residues long. V was shortened by 6 bases and J by 2 bases, with 11 bases between the two germline ends. CDR3 bases: TGTGCCAGCAGCGGGGGGCCCCCCTACAATGAGCAGTTCTTC. This translates into CASSGGPPYNEQFF.

This clonotype was recorded at least ten times. The rearrangement uses TRBV6-1 and TRBJ2-1, with D possibly TRBD1 on 5 matching bases. CDR3 length equals 12 residues. V gave up 6 bases and J gave up 6 bases, with 9 bases separating them. Per germline, CDR1 MNHNS and CDR2 SASEGT. CDR3 nucleotide sequence: TGTGCCAGCAGCTTAGACAGCAATGAGCAGTTCTTC. Its protein is CASSLDSNEQFF.

The chain has TRBV27 and TRBJ2-3; 9 bases line up with TRBD1. Germline CDR1 reads MNHEY; CDR2 reads SMNVEV (reference sequence). The length of the CDR3 is 15 residues. V trimming: 6 bases; J trimming: 4 bases; junction bases outside the gene matches: 8. The CDR3 is CASSPTGTGPDTQYF. Here the CDR3 DNA reads TGTGCCAGCAGCCCTACCGGGACAGGGCCAGATACGCAGTATTTT.

This clonotype was seen repeatedly, ten times or more. This chain uses TRBV15 with TRBJ2-7; D is perhaps TRBD1 (5 bases). V dropped 0 bases and J dropped 2 bases, with 11 bases sitting between them. CDR3 length: 15 residues. Germline V gene sequence: CDR1 LNHNV, CDR2 YYDKDF (reference sequence). The CDR3 nucleotides are TGTGCCACCAGCAGAGATTCAGGGTACCCCTACGAGCAGTACTTC. Its translation: CATSRDSGYPYEQYF. Supplemented by reference TRBV15 and TRBJ2-7, the full variable domain reads DAMVIQNPRYQVTQFGKPVTLSCSQTLNHNVMYWYQQKSSQAPKLLFHYYDKDFNNEADTPDNFQSRRPNTSFCFLDIRSPGLGDTAMYLCATSRDSGYPYEQYFGPGTRLTVT.

Many counts were recorded for this clonotype. The V gene is TRBV20-1, the J gene TRBJ1-5; D remains ambiguous. This CDR3 region has 13 residues. V was cut by 5 bases and J by 6 bases, with 14 bases left in between. The germline gives CDR1 DFQATT, CDR2 SNEGSKA (reference sequence). CDR3 residues: CSARIPGSQPQHF. In DNA, the CDR3 is TGCAGTGCTCGCATACCGGGGAGTCAGCCCCAGCATTTT.

The chain couples TRBV30 to TRBJ1-4, with D perhaps matching TRBD1 (6 bases). Trimming removed 2 bases from V and 13 bases from J, with 14 bases in between. The CDR3 is 12 amino acids. The germline V gene encodes CDR1 GTSNPN and CDR2 SVGIG (reference sequence). The CDR3 DNA reads TGTGCCTGGAGTCATCTTCGGGGGCGACTGTTTTTT. Amino acid sequence: CAWSHLRGRLFF.

This clonotype was seen repeatedly, ten times or more. The rearrangement joins TRBV4-3 to TRBJ2-4; 14 nucleotides agree with TRBD2. Trimming took 0 bases from V and 7 from J; bases not matched to a gene: 11. The CDR3 sequence is 19 residues long. The germline V gene has CDR1 LGHNA and CDR2 YSLEER. The CDR3 spells CASSQETSRLAGGRNIQYF. In DNA form, the CDR3 reads TGCGCCAGCAGCCAAGAAACGTCCCGACTAGCGGGAGGGCGGAACATTCAGTACTTC.

This clonotype was seen at least ten times. The junction departs from the called germline gene at one end, perhaps through a read error. The rearrangement joins TRBV19 to TRBJ2-7, with D tentatively TRBD2 (5 bases). There are 12 residues in the CDR3. Germline values: CDR1 LNHDA, CDR2 SQIVND (reference sequence). The CDR3 region is CASSSGNQDSPF. The CDR3 bases are TGTGCCAGTAGTTCCGGGAACCAGGATTCCCCGTTC.

This clonotype was counted ten times or more. CDR3 in DNA: TGTGCCAGCAGTGAAAGGTGGAAGACGGACGAGCAGTACTTC. It translates to CASSERWKTDEQYF. The chain has TRBV6-1 and TRBJ2-7; D gene ambiguous. The V and J ends lost 2 bases and 5 bases respectively, with 13 bases between them. The CDR3 is 14 residues long. Germline CDR1 is MNHNS and CDR2 is SASEGT.

This clonotype has just one count. V usage is TRBV15 and J usage is TRBJ1-1, with a weak D call TRBD1 (6 bases). V was clipped by 5 bases and J by 0 bases, with 16 bases between them. From germline, CDR1 is LNHNV and CDR2 YYDKDF (reference sequence). The CDR3 covers 16 residues. CDR3 sequence reads: CATSRTGGALNTEAFF. CDR3 DNA sequence: TGTGCCACCAGCCGAACCGGGGGCGCGTTGAACACTGAAGCTTTCTTT.

Comment on this clonotype: A read error may account for a junction end that differs from germline. The CDR3 here is CSVVKTSGFFNDQFF. CDR3 nucleotide sequence: TGCAGCGTTGTCAAGACTAGCGGGTTCTTCAATGATCAGTTCTTT. This chain uses TRBV29-1 with TRBJ2-1; 10 bases are shared with TRBD2. The CDR3 has 15 amino acids. The germline CDR1 and CDR2 sequences are SQVTM and ANQGSEA.

A few counts support this clonotype. V and J are TRBV5-1 and TRBJ2-1, with 7 bases matching TRBD2. The CDR3 length is 20 residues. CDR1 and CDR2 (germline): SGHRS, YFSETQ. V gave up 3 bases and J gave up 0 bases; unmatched junction bases: 18. The CDR3 loop is CASSSHTGTISNSSYNEQFF. The CDR3 nucleotides are TGCGCCAGCAGCTCTCATACCGGGACTATATCTAATTCCTCCTACAATGAGCAGTTCTTC.

This clonotype was seen a single time. A much larger clone lies one base from this, so it may be a read error. This chain connects TRBV19 to TRBJ1-1, with a weak D call TRBD1 (5 bases). The germline CDR1 and CDR2 sequences are LNHDA and SQIVND (reference sequence). The CDR3 extends over 14 amino acids. Trimming stripped 5 bases from V and 6 bases from J, with 16 bases between. CDR3 sequence reads: CASSFARESAEAFF. The CDR3 region has the DNA TGTGCCAGTAGTTTCGCCAGGGAAAGCGCTGAAGCTTTCTTT.

This clonotype was observed many times. J is TRBJ2-5 and V is TRBV6-1, with D possibly being TRBD1 or TRBD2 (5 bases each). This CDR3 spans 12 amino acids. Looked up from germline, CDR1 is MNHNS and CDR2 is SASEGT. The V end was cut by 8 bases, the J end by 5 bases, with 12 bases between. CDR3 residues: CASSWDAETQYF. The CDR3 DNA reads as TGTGCCAGCTCTTGGGACGCGGAGACCCAGTACTTC.

As for this clonotype: A much larger clonotype is one base distant, so this may be a read error. The chain has TRBV14 and TRBJ2-5, with TRBD2 matching 8 bases. Germline-derived CDR1 and CDR2 are SGHDN and FVKESK. The CDR3 has 15 residues. CDR3 sequence: CASIQEAGVYETQYF. In DNA, the CDR3 is TGTGCCAGCATCCAAGAAGCGGGAGTTTATGAGACCCAGTACTTC.